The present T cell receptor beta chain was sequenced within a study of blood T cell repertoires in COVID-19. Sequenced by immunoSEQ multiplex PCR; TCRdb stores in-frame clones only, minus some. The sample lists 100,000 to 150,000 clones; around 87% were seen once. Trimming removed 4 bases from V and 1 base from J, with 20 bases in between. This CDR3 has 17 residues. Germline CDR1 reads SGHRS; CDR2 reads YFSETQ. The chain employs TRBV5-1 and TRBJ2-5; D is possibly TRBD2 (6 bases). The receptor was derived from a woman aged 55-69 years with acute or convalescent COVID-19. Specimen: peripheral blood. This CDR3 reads CASSPTRRIAVQETQYF. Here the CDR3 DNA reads TGCGCCAGCAGCCCCACTCGGAGAATAGCGGTCCAAGAGACCCAGTACTTC.